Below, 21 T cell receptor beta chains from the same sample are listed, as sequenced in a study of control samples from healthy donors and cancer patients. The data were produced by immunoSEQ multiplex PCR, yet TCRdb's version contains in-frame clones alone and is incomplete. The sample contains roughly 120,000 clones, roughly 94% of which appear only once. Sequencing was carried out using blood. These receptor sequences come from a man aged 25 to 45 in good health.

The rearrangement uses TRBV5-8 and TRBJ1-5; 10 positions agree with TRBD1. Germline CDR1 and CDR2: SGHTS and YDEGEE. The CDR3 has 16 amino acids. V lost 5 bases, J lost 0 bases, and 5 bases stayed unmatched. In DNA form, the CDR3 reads TGTGCCAGCAGGGGGGGACAGGGGCTTAGCAATCAGCCCCAGCATTTT. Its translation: CASRGGQGLSNQPQHF. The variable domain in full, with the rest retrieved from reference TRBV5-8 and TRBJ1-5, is EAGVTQSPTHLIKTRGQQATLRCSPISGHTSVYWYQQALGLGLQFLLWYDEGEERNRGNFPPRFSGRQFPNYSSELNVNALELEDSALYLCASRGGQGLSNQPQHFGDGTRLSIL.

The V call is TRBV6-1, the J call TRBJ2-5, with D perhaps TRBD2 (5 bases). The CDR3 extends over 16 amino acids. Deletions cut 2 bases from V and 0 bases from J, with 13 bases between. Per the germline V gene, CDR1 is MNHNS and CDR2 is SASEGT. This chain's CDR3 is CASSERKLVYQETQYF. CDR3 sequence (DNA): TGTGCCAGCAGTGAAAGGAAACTAGTGTACCAAGAGACCCAGTACTTC.

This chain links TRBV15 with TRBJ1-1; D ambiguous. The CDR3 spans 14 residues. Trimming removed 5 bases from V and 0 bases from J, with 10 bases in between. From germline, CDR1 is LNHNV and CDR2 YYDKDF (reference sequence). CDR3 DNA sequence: TGTGCCACCAGCCGACAAGCCATGAACACTGAAGCTTTCTTT. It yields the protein CATSRQAMNTEAFF.

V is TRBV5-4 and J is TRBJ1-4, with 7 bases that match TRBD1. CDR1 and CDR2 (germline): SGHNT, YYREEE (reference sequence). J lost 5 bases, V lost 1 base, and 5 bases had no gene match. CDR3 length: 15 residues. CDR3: CASSLKQGQNEKLFF. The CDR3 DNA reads TGTGCCAGCAGCTTGAAACAGGGGCAAAATGAAAAACTGTTTTTT.

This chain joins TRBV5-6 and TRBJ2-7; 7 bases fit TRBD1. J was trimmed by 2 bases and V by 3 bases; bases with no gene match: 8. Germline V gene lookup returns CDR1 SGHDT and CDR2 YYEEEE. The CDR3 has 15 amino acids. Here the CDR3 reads CASSWGPGQTYEQYF. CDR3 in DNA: TGTGCCAGCAGCTGGGGCCCGGGACAGACCTACGAGCAGTACTTC.

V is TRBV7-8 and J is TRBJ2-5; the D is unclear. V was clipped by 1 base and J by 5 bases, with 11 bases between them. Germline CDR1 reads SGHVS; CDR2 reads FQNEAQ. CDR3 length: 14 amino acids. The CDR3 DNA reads TGTGCCAGCAGCTTAGGTAGGGCAACGGAGACCCAGTACTTC. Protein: CASSLGRATETQYF.

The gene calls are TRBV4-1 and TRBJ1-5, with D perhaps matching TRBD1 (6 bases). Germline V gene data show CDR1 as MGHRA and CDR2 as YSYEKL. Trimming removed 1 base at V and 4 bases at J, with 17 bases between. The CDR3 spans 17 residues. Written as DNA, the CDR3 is TGCGCCAGCAGCCAAGTTGGTCGAGGGACATCAAATCAGCCCCAGCATTTT. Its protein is CASSQVGRGTSNQPQHF.

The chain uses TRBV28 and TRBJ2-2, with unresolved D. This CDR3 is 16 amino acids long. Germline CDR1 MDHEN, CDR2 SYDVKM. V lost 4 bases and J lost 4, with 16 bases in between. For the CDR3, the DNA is TGTGCCAGCAGTTCCCCTCTAGACTCTTCCACCGGGGAGCTGTTTTTT. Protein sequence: CASSSPLDSSTGELFF. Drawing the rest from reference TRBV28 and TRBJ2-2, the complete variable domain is DVKVTQSSRYLVKRTGEKVFLECVQDMDHENMFWYRQDPGLGLRLIYFSYDVKMKEKGDIPEGYSVSREKKERFSLILESASTNQTSMYLCASSSPLDSSTGELFFGEGSRLTVL.

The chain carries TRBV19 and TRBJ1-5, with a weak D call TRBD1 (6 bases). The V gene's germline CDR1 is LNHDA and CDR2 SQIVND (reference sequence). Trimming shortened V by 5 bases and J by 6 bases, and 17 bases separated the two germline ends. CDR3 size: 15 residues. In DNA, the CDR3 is TGTGCCAGTAGTCTCGGGGCAGGGGATAGTCAGCCCCAGCATTTT. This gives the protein CASSLGAGDSQPQHF.

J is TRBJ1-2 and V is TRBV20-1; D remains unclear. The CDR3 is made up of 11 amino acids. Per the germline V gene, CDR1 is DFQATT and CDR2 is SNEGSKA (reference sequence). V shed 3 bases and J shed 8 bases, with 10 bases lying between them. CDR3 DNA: TGCAGTGCTAGTCCCGTGGGAGGCTACACCTTC. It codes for CSASPVGGYTF.

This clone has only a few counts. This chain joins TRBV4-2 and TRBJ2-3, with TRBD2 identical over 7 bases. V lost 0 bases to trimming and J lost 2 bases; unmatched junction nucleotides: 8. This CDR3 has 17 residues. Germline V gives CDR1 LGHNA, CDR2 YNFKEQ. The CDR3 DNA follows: TGTGCCAGCAGCCAAGATGGCATGGGGGGGGTCACAGATACGCAGTATTTT. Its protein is CASSQDGMGGVTDTQYF.

The chain's CDR3 is CASTFSGANVLTF. CDR3 DNA sequence: TGTGCCAGCACCTTCTCTGGGGCCAACGTCCTGACTTTC. The rearrangement uses TRBV27 and TRBJ2-6; unclear D gene. CDR3 length: 13 amino acids. The V gene's germline CDR1 is MNHEY and CDR2 SMNVEV (reference sequence). The V end lost 7 bases, the J end lost 0 bases, and 4 bases lay between the germline ends.

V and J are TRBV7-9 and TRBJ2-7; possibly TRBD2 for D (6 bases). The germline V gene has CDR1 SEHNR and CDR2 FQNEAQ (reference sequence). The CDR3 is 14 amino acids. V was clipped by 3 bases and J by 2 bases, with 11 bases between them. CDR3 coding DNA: TGTGCCAGCAGCTTCGGTGGAGGGGCCTACGAGCAGTACTTC. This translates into CASSFGGGAYEQYF.

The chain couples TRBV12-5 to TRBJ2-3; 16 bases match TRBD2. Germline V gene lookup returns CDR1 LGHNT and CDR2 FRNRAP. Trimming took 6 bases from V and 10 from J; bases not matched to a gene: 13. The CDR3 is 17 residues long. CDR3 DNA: TGTGCTAGTGGCCGCCAAACGGGACTAGCGGGGGGGCATGCGCAGTATTTT. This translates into CASGRQTGLAGGHAQYF.

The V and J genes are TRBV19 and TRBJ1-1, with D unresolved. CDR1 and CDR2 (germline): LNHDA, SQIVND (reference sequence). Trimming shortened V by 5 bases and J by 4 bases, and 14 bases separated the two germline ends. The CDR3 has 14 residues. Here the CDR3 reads CASSDRERATEAFF. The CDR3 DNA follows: TGTGCCAGTAGTGACCGAGAAAGGGCCACTGAAGCTTTCTTT.

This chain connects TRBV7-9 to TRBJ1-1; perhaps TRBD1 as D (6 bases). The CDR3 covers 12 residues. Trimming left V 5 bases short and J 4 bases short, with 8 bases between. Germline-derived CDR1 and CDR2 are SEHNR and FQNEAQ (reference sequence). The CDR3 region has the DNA TGTGCCAGCAGCCCACAGGGCACTGAAGCTTTCTTT. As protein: CASSPQGTEAFF.

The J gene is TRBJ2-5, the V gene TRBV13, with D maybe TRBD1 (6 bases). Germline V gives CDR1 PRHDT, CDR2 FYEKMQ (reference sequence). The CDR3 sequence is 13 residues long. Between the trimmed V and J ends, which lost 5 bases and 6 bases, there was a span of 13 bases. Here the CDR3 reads CASSTRGSQTQYF. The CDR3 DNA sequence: TGTGCCAGCAGCACCAGGGGATCCCAGACCCAGTACTTC. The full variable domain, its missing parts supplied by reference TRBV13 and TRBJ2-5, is AAGVIQSPRHLIKEKRETATLKCYPIPRHDTVYWYQQGPGQDPQFLISFYEKMQSDKGSIPDRFSAQQFSDYHSELNMSSLELGDSALYFCASSTRGSQTQYFGPGTRLLVL.

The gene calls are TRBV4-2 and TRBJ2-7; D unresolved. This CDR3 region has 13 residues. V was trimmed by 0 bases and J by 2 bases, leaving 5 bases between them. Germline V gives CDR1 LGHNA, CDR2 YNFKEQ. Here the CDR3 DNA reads TGTGCCAGCAGCCAAGAAACCGCCTACGAGCAGTACTTC. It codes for CASSQETAYEQYF.

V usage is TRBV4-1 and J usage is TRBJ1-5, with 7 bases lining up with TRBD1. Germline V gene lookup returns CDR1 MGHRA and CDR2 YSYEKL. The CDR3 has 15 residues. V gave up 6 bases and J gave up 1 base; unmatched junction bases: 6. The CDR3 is CASRRQGGSNQPQHF. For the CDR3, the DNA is TGCGCCAGCAGGAGACAGGGAGGGAGCAATCAGCCCCAGCATTTT.

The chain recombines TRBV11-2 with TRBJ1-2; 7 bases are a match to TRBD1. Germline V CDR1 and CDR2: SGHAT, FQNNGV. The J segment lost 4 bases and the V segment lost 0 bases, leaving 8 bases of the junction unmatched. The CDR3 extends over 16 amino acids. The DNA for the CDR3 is TGTGCCAGCAGCTTAGATTCGAGGACAGGCCTCTATGGCTACACCTTC. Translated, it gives CASSLDSRTGLYGYTF. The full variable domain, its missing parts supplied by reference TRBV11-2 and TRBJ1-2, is EAGVAQSPRYKIIEKRQSVAFWCNPISGHATLYWYQQILGQGPKLLIQFQNNGVVDDSQLPKDRFSAERLKGVDSTLKIQPAKLEDSAVYLCASSLDSRTGLYGYTFGSGTRLTVV.

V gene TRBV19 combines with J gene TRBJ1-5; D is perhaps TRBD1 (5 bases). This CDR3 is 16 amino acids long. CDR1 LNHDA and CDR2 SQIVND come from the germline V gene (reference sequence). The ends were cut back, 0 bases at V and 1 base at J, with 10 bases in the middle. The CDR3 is CASSIDRGVSNQPQHF. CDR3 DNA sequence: TGTGCCAGTAGTATAGACCGAGGGGTCAGCAATCAGCCCCAGCATTTT.